This T cell receptor (beta chain) was profiled in a study of blood T cell repertoires in COVID-19. Overall study context: Samples representing acute and convalescent COVID-19 were sourced from the United States, Italy and Spain. Sources were T cells, B-cell-depleted T cells, or PBMCs; the material itself was cDNA or gDNA.

Trimming cost V 3 bases and J 2 bases, with 2 bases left between them. The V gene's germline CDR1 is WNHNN and CDR2 SYGVQD (reference sequence). The CDR3 extends over 12 amino acids. As originally analysed: From reference gene primer amplification, estimates of nucleated cell counts were derived. Using immunoSEQ multiplex PCR, the repertoire was profiled, and TCRdb retains in-frame clones only, with some absent. Clone size and V and J calls were adopted from that table, with D and trimming inferred from the DNA. The data contain tens of thousands of clones, over 90% of them singletons. Sequences were obtained from peripheral blood. The source of this sequence is a man aged 50 or older with acute or convalescent COVID-19. The V call is TRBV10-1, the J call TRBJ2-1; D unclear. The CDR3 sequence: CASSDTYNEQFF. The DNA for the CDR3 is TGCGCCAGCAGTGACACCTACAATGAGCAGTTCTTC.